This TCR beta chain was obtained from a study of CD8+ T cells in alopecia areata. cDNA reverse transcribed from extracted RNA served as the sequencing template. TCRdb's table, derived via immunoSEQ multiplex PCR, lists solely in-frame clones and lacks some. The sample includes over 120,000 clones, 54% of them seen just once. This clone has only a few counts. The treatment was: oral pan-JAK inhibitor, 5-10 mg twice daily. The sample in question was CD8+ T cells sorted from blood, obtained at week 4, from a patient treated with tofacitinib. The source is a human donor with alopecia areata.

CDR3 region: CASSVSEGTGELFF. CDR3 bases: TGTGCCAGCAGCGTCTCCGAGGGTACCGGGGAGCTGTTTTTT. This rearrangement joins TRBV7-9 to TRBJ2-2; D is perhaps TRBD2 (5 bases). Germline CDR1 and CDR2: SEHNR and FQNEAQ (reference sequence). The ends were cut back, 5 bases at V and 5 bases at J, with 12 bases in the middle. This CDR3 contains 14 residues.